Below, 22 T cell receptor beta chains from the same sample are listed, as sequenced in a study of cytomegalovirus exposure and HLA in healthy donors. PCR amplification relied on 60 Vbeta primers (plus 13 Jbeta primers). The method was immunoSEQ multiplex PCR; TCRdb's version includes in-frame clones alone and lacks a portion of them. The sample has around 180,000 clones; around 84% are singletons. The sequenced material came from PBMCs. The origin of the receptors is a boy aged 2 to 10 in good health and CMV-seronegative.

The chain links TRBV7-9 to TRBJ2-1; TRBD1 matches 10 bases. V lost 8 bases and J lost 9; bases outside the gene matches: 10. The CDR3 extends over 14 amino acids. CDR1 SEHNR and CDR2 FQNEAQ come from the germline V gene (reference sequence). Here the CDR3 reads CASGLRQGAGEQFF. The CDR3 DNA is TGTGCCAGCGGATTAAGACAGGGGGCGGGTGAGCAGTTCTTC.

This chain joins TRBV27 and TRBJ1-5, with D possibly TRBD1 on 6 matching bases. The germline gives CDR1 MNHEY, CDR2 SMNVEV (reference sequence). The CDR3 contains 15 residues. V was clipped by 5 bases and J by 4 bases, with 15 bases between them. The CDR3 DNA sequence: TGTGCCAGCAGTCCCGGGGGGCAGGGAAATCAGCCCCAGCATTTT. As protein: CASSPGGQGNQPQHF.

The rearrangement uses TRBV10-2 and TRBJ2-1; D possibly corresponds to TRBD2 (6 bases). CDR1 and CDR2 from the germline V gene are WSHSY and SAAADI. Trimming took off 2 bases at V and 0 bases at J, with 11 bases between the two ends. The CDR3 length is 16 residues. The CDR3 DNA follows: TGCGCCAGCAGTGAGCTAGCGCAATACTCCTACAATGAGCAGTTCTTC. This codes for CASSELAQYSYNEQFF.

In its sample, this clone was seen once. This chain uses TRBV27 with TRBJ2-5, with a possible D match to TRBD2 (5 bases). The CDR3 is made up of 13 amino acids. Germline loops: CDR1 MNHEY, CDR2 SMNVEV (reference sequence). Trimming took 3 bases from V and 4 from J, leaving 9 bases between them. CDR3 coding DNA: TGTGCCAGCAGTTTGGGCCGGGGAGAGACCCAGTACTTC. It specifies CASSLGRGETQYF.

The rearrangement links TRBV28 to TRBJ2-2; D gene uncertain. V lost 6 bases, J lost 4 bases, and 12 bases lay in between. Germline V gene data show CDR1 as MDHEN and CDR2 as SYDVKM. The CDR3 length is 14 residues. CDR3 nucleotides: TGTGCCAGCAGGCCTAGGATCAGCACCGGGGAGCTGTTTTTT. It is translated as CASRPRISTGELFF.

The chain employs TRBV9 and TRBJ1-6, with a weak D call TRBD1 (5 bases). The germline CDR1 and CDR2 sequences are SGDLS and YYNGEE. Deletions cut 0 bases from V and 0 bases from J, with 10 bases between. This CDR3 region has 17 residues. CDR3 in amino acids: CASSVGDRDSYNSPLHF. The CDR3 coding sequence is TGTGCCAGCAGCGTAGGTGACAGAGACTCCTATAATTCACCCCTCCACTTT.

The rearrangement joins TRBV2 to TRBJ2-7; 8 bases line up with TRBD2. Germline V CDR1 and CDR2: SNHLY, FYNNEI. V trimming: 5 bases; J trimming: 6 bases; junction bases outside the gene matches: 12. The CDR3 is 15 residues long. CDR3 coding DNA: TGTGCCAGCAGTCTTATAGCGGGGATTTTCGCCGAGCAGTACTTC. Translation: CASSLIAGIFAEQYF.

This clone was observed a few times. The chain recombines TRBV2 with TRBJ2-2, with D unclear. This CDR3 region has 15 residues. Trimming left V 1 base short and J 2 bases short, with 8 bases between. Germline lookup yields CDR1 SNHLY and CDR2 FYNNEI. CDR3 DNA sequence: TGTGCCAGCAGTGAAGGGCGACTTAACACCGGGGAGCTGTTTTTT. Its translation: CASSEGRLNTGELFF.

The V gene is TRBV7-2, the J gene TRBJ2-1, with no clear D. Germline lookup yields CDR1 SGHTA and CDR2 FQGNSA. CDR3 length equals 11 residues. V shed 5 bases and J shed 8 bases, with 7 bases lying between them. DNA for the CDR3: TGTGCCAGCAGCCCTGCGGATGAGCAGTTCTTC. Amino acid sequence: CASSPADEQFF.

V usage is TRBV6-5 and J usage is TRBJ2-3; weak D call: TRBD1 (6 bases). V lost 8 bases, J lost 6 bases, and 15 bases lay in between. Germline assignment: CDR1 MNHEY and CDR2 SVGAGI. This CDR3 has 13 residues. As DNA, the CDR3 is TGTGCCAGCGCAGGGGTAGAGGTGGATACGCAGTATTTT. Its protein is CASAGVEVDTQYF.

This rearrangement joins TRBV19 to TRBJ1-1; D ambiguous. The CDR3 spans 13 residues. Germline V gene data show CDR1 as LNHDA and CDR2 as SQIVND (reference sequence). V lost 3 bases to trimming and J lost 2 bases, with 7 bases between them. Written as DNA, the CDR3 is TGTGCCAGTAGTATTTCGGTAAACACTGAAGCTTTCTTT. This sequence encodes CASSISVNTEAFF.

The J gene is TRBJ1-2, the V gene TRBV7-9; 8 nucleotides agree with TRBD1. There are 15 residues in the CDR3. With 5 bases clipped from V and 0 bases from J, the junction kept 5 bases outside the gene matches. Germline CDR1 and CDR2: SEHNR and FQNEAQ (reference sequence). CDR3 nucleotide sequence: TGTGCCAGCAGCCGACAGGGGCCAGCTAACTATGGCTACACCTTC. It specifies CASSRQGPANYGYTF. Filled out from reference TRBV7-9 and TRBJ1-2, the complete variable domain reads DTGVSQNPRHKITKRGQNVTFRCDPISEHNRLYWYRQTLGQGPEFLTYFQNEAQLEKSRLLSDRFSAERPKGSFSTLEIQRTEQGDSAMYLCASSRQGPANYGYTFGSGTRLTVV.

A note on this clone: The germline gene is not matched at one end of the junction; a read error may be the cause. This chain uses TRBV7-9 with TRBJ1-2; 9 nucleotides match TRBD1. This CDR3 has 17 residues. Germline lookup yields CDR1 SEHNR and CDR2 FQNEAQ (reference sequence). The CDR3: CSSSPWTGEATHYGYTF. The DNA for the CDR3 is TGTTCCAGCAGCCCCTGGACAGGGGAAGCCACCCACTATGGCTACACCTTC.

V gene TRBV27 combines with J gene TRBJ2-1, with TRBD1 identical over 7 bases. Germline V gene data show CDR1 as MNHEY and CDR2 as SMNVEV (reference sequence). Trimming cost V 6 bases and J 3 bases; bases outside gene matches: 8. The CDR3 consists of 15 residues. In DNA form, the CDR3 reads TGTGCCAGCAGATCAGTAGGGGGCGTCTACAATGAGCAGTTCTTC. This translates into CASRSVGGVYNEQFF.

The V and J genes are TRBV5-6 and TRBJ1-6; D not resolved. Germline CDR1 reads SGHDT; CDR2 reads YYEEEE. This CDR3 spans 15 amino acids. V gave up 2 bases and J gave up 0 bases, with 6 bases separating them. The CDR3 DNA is TGTGCCAGCAGCTTCGGGAACTCCTATAATTCACCCCTCCACTTT. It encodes CASSFGNSYNSPLHF.

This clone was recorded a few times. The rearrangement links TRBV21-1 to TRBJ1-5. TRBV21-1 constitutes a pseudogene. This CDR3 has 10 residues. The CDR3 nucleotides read TGTGCCACCCTTATTTGGCCCCAGCATTTT. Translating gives CATLIWPQHF.

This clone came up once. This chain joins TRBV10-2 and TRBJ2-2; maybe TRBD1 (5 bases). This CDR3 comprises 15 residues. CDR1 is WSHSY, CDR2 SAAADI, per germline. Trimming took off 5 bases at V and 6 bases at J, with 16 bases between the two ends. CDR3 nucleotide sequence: TGCGCCAGCAGTCGCTCAGGGTTGACCCCCGGGGAGCTGTTTTTT. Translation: CASSRSGLTPGELFF.

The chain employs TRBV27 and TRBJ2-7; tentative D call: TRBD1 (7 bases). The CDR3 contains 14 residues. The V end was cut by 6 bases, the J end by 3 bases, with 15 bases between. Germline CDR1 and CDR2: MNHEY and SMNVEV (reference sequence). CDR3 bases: TGTGCCAGCAGGGTGGAGGGGACAGTCTACGAGCAGTACTTC. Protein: CASRVEGTVYEQYF.

In DNA form, the CDR3 reads TGCGCCAGCAGCCAGGGACTAGCGGAGACTTACGAGCAGTACTTC. It is translated as CASSQGLAETYEQYF. The rearrangement joins TRBV4-1 to TRBJ2-7; 11 bases fit TRBD2. There are 15 residues in the CDR3. CDR1 is MGHRA, CDR2 YSYEKL, per germline. The V gene end was trimmed by 3 bases and the J gene end by 4 bases; junction bases not matched to a gene: 5.

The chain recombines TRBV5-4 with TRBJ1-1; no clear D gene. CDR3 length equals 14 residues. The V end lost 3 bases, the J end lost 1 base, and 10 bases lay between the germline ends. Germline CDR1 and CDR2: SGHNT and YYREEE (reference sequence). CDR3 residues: CASSSIGRNTEAFF. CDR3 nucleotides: TGTGCCAGCAGCTCCATAGGGAGGAACACTGAAGCTTTCTTT.

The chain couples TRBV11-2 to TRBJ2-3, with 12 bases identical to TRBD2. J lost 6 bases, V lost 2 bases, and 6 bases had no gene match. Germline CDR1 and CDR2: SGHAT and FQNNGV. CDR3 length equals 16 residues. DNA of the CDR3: TGTGCCAGCAGCTTAACTAGCGGGAGGACTCGGGATACGCAGTATTTT. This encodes CASSLTSGRTRDTQYF. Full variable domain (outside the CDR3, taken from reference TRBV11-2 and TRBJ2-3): EAGVAQSPRYKIIEKRQSVAFWCNPISGHATLYWYQQILGQGPKLLIQFQNNGVVDDSQLPKDRFSAERLKGVDSTLKIQPAKLEDSAVYLCASSLTSGRTRDTQYFGPGTRLTVL.

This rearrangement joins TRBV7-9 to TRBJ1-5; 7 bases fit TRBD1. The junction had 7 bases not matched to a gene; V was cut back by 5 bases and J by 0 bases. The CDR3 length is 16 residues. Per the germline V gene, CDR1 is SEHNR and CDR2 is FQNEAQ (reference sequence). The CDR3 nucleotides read TGTGCCAGCAGCCCCGAGGGACAGTTTAGCAATCAGCCCCAGCATTTT. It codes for CASSPEGQFSNQPQHF.